One and the same sample provided the 13 T cell receptor beta chains below, sequenced in a study of blood T cell repertoires in COVID-19. Using immunoSEQ multiplex PCR, the repertoire was profiled, and TCRdb retains in-frame clones only, with some absent. The sample consists of about 190,000 clones, approximately 78% of them appearing once. The sample comprised peripheral blood. These receptors were collected from a woman of 80 years or more with active or convalescent COVID-19.

The genes are TRBV7-2 and TRBJ2-2; D is possibly TRBD2 (6 bases). Germline V gene lookup returns CDR1 SGHTA and CDR2 FQGNSA. The CDR3 length is 16 residues. V was shortened by 5 bases and J by 7 bases, with 20 bases between the two germline ends. CDR3 DNA sequence: TGTGCCAGCAGCGAAACCGGGACTTCAACCCGCGGGGAGCTGTTTTTT. The encoded protein is CASSETGTSTRGELFF.

This clone has a single count. The gene calls are TRBV9 and TRBJ2-1; D not certain. V was shortened by 1 base and J by 3 bases, with 5 bases between the two germline ends. Germline lookup yields CDR1 SGDLS and CDR2 YYNGEE. There are 13 residues in the CDR3. CDR3 DNA: TGTGCCAGCAGCGTATCAGGCTACAATGAGCAGTTCTTC. This sequence encodes CASSVSGYNEQFF.

There are many counts of this clone. The rearrangement joins TRBV7-2 to TRBJ2-5, with a weak D call TRBD1 (5 bases). This CDR3 spans 12 amino acids. V lost 1 base, J lost 5 bases, and 5 bases lay in between. Germline V gene lookup returns CDR1 SGHTA and CDR2 FQGNSA. CDR3 region: CASSLDRETQYF. Here the CDR3 DNA reads TGTGCCAGCAGCTTAGACAGGGAGACCCAGTACTTC.

The J gene is TRBJ2-7, the V gene TRBV5-6, with a tentative D call TRBD1 (6 bases). The CDR3 contains 15 residues. The V end lost 5 bases, the J end lost 1 base, and 16 bases lay between the germline ends. Germline loops: CDR1 SGHDT, CDR2 YYEEEE. CDR3 nucleotide sequence: TGTGCCAGCAGAAAGACAGGTTTCGGTTCCTACGAGCAGTACTTC. The encoded protein is CASRKTGFGSYEQYF.

Notes on this clone: This specimen includes other DNA sequences encoding the same CDR3. The chain recombines TRBV4-1 with TRBJ1-1; 8 bases fit TRBD1. Losses at the gene ends were 3 bases for V and 0 bases for J; bases not matched to a gene: 3. Looked up from germline, CDR1 is MGHRA and CDR2 is YSYEKL. This CDR3 spans 15 amino acids. The CDR3 DNA follows: TGCGCCAGCAGCCAGGGGGACAGGCTGAACACTGAAGCTTTCTTT. This translates into CASSQGDRLNTEAFF.

This chain links TRBV5-1 with TRBJ2-3; tentative D call: TRBD1 (6 bases). The V gene's germline CDR1 is SGHRS and CDR2 YFSETQ. The CDR3 loop spans 15 amino acids. Trimming removed 0 bases from V and 3 bases from J, with 11 bases in between. The CDR3 DNA follows: TGCGCCAGCAGCTTGGGGGACATAGCGACAGATACGCAGTATTTT. This sequence encodes CASSLGDIATDTQYF.

In regard to this clone: A much larger clone is a single base away; this may be a read error. This CDR3 is also generated by other DNA sequences in the sample. This chain uses TRBV28 with TRBJ2-7, with TRBD1 matching over 8 bases. Trimming removed 4 bases from V and 3 bases from J; junction bases left unmatched: 2. Germline V lookup: CDR1 MDHEN, CDR2 SYDVKM. This CDR3 contains 13 residues. The CDR3: CASSSGQGYEQYF. The CDR3 bases are TGTGCCAGCAGTTCCGGACAGGGCTACGAGCAGTACTTC. Looking up the rest from reference TRBV28 and TRBJ2-7 gives the full variable domain: DVKVTQSSRYLVKRTGEKVFLECVQDMDHENMFWYRQDPGLGLRLIYFSYDVKMKEKGDIPEGYSVSREKKERFSLILESASTNQTSMYLCASSSGQGYEQYFGPGTRLTVT.

CDR3 loop: CASRPLSGGDYNEQFF. As DNA, the CDR3 is TGTGCCAGCAGGCCCCTTAGCGGGGGGGACTACAATGAGCAGTTCTTC. The chain recombines TRBV6-6 with TRBJ2-1; 11 nucleotides agree with TRBD2. V was pared by 6 bases and J by 3 bases, with 7 bases of the junction left unmatched. Germline CDR1 is MNHNY and CDR2 is SVGAGI (reference sequence). This CDR3 has 16 amino acids.

Only one count was recorded for this clone. The chain has TRBV19 and TRBJ2-5; D is ambiguous. This CDR3 has 14 residues. CDR1 and CDR2 from the germline V gene are LNHDA and SQIVND (reference sequence). Deletions cut 4 bases from V and 4 bases from J, with 13 bases between. The CDR3 reads CASSTSNSLETQYF. The CDR3 DNA reads TGTGCCAGTAGTACAAGCAATAGCTTAGAGACCCAGTACTTC.

The gene calls are TRBV6-5 and TRBJ1-1; 8 nucleotides line up with TRBD1. The J segment lost 7 bases and the V segment lost 6 bases, leaving 10 bases of the junction unmatched. This CDR3 region has 14 residues. The germline gives CDR1 MNHEY, CDR2 SVGAGI. Here the CDR3 reads CASRYRGIAYEAFF. The CDR3 coding sequence is TGTGCCAGCAGATACAGGGGGATAGCATATGAAGCTTTCTTT.

The chain is built from TRBV6-5 and TRBJ2-3; the match to TRBD1 covers 7 bases. Germline V gene lookup returns CDR1 MNHEY and CDR2 SVGAGI. Trimming at V came to 8 bases and at J to 4 bases, leaving 9 bases not matched to a gene. This CDR3 has 14 amino acids. The CDR3 region is CASLDRDRSDTQYF. CDR3 nucleotides: TGTGCCAGCCTCGACAGGGATAGGTCAGATACGCAGTATTTT.

This chain's CDR3 is CASSQIDRNYGYTF. The CDR3 DNA follows: TGTGCCAGCAGCCAAATTGACAGGAACTATGGCTACACCTTC. The chain combines TRBV14 with TRBJ1-2; weak D call: TRBD1 (6 bases). CDR1 and CDR2 (germline): SGHDN, FVKESK. The V end lost 2 bases, the J end lost 2 bases, and 9 bases lay between the germline ends. The CDR3 spans 14 residues.

This clone occurred a few times. The J gene is TRBJ2-5, the V gene TRBV7-3; 12 bases map to TRBD2. Germline V gene data show CDR1 as SGHTA and CDR2 as FQGTGA. This CDR3 has 15 residues. Losses at the gene ends were 5 bases for V and 4 bases for J; bases not matched to a gene: 5. The CDR3 spells CASSPSGGGGETQYF. The CDR3, as DNA: TGTGCCAGCAGCCCTAGCGGGGGGGGCGGAGAGACCCAGTACTTC.